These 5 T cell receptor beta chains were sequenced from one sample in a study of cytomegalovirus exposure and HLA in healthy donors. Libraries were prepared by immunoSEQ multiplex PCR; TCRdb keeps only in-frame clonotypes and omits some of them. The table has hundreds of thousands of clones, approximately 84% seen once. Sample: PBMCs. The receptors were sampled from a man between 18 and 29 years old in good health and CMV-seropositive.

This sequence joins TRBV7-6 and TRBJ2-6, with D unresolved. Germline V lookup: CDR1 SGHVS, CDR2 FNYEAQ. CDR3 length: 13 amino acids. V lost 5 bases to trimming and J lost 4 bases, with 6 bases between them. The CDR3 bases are TGTGCCAGCAGCGCCGTCGGGGCCAACGTCCTGACTTTC. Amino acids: CASSAVGANVLTF. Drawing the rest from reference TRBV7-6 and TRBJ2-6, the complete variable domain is GAGVSQSPRYKVTKRGQDVALRCDPISGHVSLYWYRQALGQGPEFLTYFNYEAQQDKSGLPNDRFSAERPEGSISTLTIQRTEQRDSAMYRCASSAVGANVLTFGAGSRLTVL.

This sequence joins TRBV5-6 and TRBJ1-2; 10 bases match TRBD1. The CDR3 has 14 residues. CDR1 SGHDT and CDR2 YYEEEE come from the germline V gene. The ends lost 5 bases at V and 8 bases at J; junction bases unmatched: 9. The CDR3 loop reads CASSYGTGAVGYTF. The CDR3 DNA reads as TGTGCCAGCAGTTACGGGACAGGGGCCGTAGGCTACACCTTC.

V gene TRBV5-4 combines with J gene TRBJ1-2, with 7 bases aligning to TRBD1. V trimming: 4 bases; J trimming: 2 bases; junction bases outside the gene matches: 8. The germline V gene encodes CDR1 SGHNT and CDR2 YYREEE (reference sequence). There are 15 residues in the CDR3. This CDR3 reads CASSPRQGPNYGYTF. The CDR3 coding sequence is TGTGCCAGCAGCCCAAGACAGGGCCCAAACTATGGCTACACCTTC. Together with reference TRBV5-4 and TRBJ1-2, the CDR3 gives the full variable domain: ETGVTQSPTHLIKTRGQQVTLRCSSQSGHNTVSWYQQALGQGPQFIFQYYREEENGRGNFPPRFSGLQFPNYSSELNVNALELDDSALYLCASSPRQGPNYGYTFGSGTRLTVV.

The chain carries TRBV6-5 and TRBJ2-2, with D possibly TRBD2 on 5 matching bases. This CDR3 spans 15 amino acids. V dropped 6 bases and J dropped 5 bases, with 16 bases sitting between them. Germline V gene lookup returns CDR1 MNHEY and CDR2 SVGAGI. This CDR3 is CASSPWTEGTGELFF. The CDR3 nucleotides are TGTGCCAGCAGCCCCTGGACTGAAGGGACCGGGGAGCTGTTTTTT.

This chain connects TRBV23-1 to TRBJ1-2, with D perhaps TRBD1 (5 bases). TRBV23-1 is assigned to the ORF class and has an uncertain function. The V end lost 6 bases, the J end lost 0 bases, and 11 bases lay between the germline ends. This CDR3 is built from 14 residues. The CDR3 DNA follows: TGCGCCAGCAGAAAAAAGGACACTAACTATGGCTACACCTTC. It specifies CASRKKDTNYGYTF.